Listed below are T cell receptor beta chains from one sample, sequenced in a study of control samples from healthy donors and cancer patients. The repertoire was sequenced with immunoSEQ multiplex PCR; TCRdb's copy has only in-frame clones and lacks some. The sample lists roughly 150,000 clones; over 90% were seen once. What was sequenced was blood. The receptors stem from a man aged 50-59 years in good health. The CDR3 runs from the conserved cysteine through the conserved F or W. The order of the fields is V gene, D gene, clone size, J gene, CDR3 protein, CDR3 DNA. The D gene is left open where the match is weak. Only part of the rows carry a size: once, few, many, or a class if the clone is expanded.

v_gene: TRBV24-1
d_gene: TRBD2
abundance: .
j_gene: TRBJ2-1
CDR3aa: CATSLRSASGNNEQFF
CDR3nt: TGTGCCACCAGCCTTAGGTCCGCTAGCGGGAACAATGAGCAGTTCTTC

v_gene: TRBV18
d_gene: .
abundance: .
j_gene: TRBJ2-2
CDR3aa: CASSPIALAGELFF
CDR3nt: TGTGCCAGCTCACCGATAGCATTGGCCGGGGAGCTGTTTTTT

v_gene: TRBV28
d_gene: TRBD1
abundance: once
j_gene: TRBJ1-5
CDR3aa: CASSFADRGSNQPQHF
CDR3nt: TGTGCCAGCAGTTTCGCAGACAGGGGGAGCAATCAGCCCCAGCATTTT

v_gene: TRBV5-1
d_gene: .
abundance: .
j_gene: TRBJ2-7
CDR3aa: CASSLDWGRGQYF
CDR3nt: TGCGCCAGCAGCTTGGATTGGGGACGGGGGCAGTACTTC

v_gene: TRBV7-9
d_gene: TRBD2
abundance: .
j_gene: TRBJ2-1
CDR3aa: CASSLASSGTKYNEQFF
CDR3nt: TGTGCCAGCAGCTTAGCGAGTTCCGGGACTAAATACAATGAGCAGTTCTTC

v_gene: TRBV10-3
d_gene: .
abundance: .
j_gene: TRBJ1-6
CDR3aa: CAISESQLGNSPLHF
CDR3nt: TGTGCCATCAGTGAGTCTCAGCTGGGTAATTCACCCCTCCACTTT

v_gene: TRBV27
d_gene: TRBD1
abundance: .
j_gene: TRBJ1-5
CDR3aa: CASSRSDRGQPQHF
CDR3nt: TGTGCCAGCAGTCGATCCGACAGGGGTCAGCCCCAGCATTTT

v_gene: TRBV29-1
d_gene: .
abundance: .
j_gene: TRBJ1-1
CDR3aa: CSAQSGFNGAEAFF
CDR3nt: TGCAGCGCTCAATCAGGGTTCAACGGTGCTGAAGCTTTCTTT

v_gene: TRBV19
d_gene: TRBD2
abundance: .
j_gene: TRBJ2-4
CDR3aa: CASSGTSGRAANIQYF
CDR3nt: TGTGCCAGTAGTGGGACTAGCGGGAGGGCCGCAAACATTCAGTACTTC

v_gene: TRBV3-1/TRBV3-2
d_gene: .
abundance: .
j_gene: TRBJ1-5
CDR3aa: CASSQGGSNQPQHF
CDR3nt: TGTGCCAGCAGCCAGGGAGGGTCGAATCAGCCCCAGCATTTT

v_gene: TRBV24-1
d_gene: .
abundance: .
j_gene: TRBJ2-2
CDR3aa: CATDSRSGTGELFF
CDR3nt: TGTGCCACCGACTCCAGGTCGGGAACCGGGGAGCTGTTTTTT

v_gene: TRBV7-6
d_gene: .
abundance: .
j_gene: TRBJ2-3
CDR3aa: CASSGPGGTQYF
CDR3nt: TGTGCCAGCAGTGGGCCGGGTGGTACGCAGTATTTT

v_gene: TRBV5-7
d_gene: TRBD1
abundance: once
j_gene: TRBJ1-6
CDR3aa: CASRRPGQDGNSPLHF
CDR3nt: TGTGCCAGCAGGCGACCTGGACAGGATGGGAATTCACCCCTCCACTTT

v_gene: TRBV29-1
d_gene: .
abundance: .
j_gene: TRBJ1-1
CDR3aa: CSAKQGYTEAFF
CDR3nt: TGCAGCGCAAAACAGGGTTACACTGAAGCTTTCTTT

v_gene: TRBV30
d_gene: TRBD1
abundance: .
j_gene: TRBJ2-7
CDR3aa: CAWSSTGGLAYEQYF
CDR3nt: TGTGCCTGGAGTTCCACAGGGGGCTTAGCCTACGAGCAGTACTTC

v_gene: TRBV6-6
d_gene: .
abundance: .
j_gene: TRBJ2-2
CDR3aa: CASVGGPNTGELFF
CDR3nt: TGTGCCAGCGTGGGCGGCCCGAACACCGGGGAGCTGTTTTTT

v_gene: TRBV7-6
d_gene: .
abundance: .
j_gene: TRBJ2-5
CDR3aa: CASSLSPGETETQYF
CDR3nt: TGTGCCAGCAGCTTATCACCGGGAGAGACGGAGACCCAGTACTTC

v_gene: TRBV29-1
d_gene: .
abundance: .
j_gene: TRBJ1-2
CDR3aa: CSVSRDERNGYTF
CDR3nt: TGCAGCGTGTCCCGGGACGAAAGAAATGGCTACACCTTC

v_gene: TRBV5-5
d_gene: .
abundance: .
j_gene: TRBJ2-7
CDR3aa: CASSLVRGTYEQYF
CDR3nt: TGTGCCAGCAGTCTAGTCAGGGGAACCTACGAGCAGTACTTC

v_gene: TRBV10-3
d_gene: TRBD2
abundance: .
j_gene: TRBJ2-1
CDR3aa: CAISGSLGRGLAGGTGNEQFF
CDR3nt: TGTGCCATCAGTGGATCCCTAGGAAGGGGACTAGCGGGAGGAACGGGGAATGAGCAGTTCTTC

v_gene: TRBV6-5
d_gene: TRBD1
abundance: .
j_gene: TRBJ1-5
CDR3aa: CASSLETGGSLPQHF
CDR3nt: TGTGCCAGCAGCCTCGAGACAGGGGGGAGTCTGCCCCAGCATTTT

v_gene: TRBV28
d_gene: TRBD2
abundance: .
j_gene: TRBJ2-7
CDR3aa: CASIGGRYEQYF
CDR3nt: TGTGCCAGCATCGGCGGGAGATACGAGCAGTACTTC